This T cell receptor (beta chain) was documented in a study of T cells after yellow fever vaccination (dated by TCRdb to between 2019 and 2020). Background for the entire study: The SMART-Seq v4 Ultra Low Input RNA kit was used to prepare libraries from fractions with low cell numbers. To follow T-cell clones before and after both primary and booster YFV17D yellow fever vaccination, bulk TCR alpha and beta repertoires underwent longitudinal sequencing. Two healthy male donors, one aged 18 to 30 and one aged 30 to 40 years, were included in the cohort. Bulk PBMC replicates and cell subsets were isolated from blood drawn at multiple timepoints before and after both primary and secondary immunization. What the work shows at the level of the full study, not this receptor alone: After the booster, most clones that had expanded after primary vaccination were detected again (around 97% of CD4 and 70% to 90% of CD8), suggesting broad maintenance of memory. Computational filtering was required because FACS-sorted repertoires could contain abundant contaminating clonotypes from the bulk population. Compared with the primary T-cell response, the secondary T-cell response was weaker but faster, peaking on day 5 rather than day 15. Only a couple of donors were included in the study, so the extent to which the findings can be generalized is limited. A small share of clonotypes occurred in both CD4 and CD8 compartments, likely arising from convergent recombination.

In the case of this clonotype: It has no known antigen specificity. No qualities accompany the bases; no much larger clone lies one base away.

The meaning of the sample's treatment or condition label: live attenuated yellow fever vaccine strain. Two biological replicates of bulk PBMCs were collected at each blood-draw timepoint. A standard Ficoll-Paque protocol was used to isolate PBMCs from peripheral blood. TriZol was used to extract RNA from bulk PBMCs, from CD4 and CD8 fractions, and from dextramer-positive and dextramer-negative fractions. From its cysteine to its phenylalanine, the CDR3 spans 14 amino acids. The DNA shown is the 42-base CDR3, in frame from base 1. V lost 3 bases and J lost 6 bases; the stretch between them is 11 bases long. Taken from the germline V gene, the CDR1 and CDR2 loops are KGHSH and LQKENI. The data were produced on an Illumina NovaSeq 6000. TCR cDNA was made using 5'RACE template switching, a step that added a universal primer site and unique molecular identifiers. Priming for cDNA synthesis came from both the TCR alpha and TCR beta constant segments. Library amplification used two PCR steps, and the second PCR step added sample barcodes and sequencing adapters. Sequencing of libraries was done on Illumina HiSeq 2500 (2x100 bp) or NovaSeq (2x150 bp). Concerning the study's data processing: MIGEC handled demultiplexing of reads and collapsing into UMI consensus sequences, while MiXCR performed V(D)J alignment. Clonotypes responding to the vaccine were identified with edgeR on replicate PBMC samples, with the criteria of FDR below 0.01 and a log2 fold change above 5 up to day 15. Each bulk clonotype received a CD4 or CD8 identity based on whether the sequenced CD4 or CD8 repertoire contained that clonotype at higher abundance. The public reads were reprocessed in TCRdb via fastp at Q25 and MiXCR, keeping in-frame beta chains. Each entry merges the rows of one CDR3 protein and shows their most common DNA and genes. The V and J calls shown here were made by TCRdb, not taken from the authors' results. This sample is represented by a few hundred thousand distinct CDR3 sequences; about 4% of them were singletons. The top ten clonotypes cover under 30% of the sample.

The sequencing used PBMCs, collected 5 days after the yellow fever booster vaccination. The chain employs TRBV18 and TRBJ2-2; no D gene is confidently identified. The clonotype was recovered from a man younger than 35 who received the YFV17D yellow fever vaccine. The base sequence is TGTGCCAGCTCACCTCAGAGACAATCCGGGGAGCTGTTTTTT. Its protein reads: CASSPQRQSGELFF. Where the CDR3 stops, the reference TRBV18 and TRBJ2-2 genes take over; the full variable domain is NAGVMQNPRHLVRRRGQEARLRCSPMKGHSHVYWYRQLPEEGLKFMVYLQKENIIDESGMPKERFSAEFPKEGPSILRIQQVVRGDSAAYFCASSPQRQSGELFFGEGSRLTVL.